This entry features one TCR beta chain sequence. Its antigen is currently unknown. Incorporated into the TCR beta cDNA libraries were unique molecular identifiers, which served to reduce PCR and sequencing biases. T cells numbering roughly 0.95 to 10 million yielded 450,000 to 600,000 cDNA molecules. TCRdb redid the calling of the PCR reads with MiXCR, one entry per CDR3 protein. This table holds 350,000 to 500,000 distinct CDR3 sequences, over 30% found once. The ends were cut back, 6 bases at V and 0 bases at J, with 12 bases in the middle. Germline CDR1 is SQVTM and CDR2 is ANQGSEA. This CDR3 contains 14 residues. The data were obtained in a study of post-analysis software for immune sequencing data. Study context: Patients with relapsing-remitting, secondary progressive and progressive-relapsing multiple sclerosis courses were all represented. Study conclusions and caveats: Samples from a shared batch, those prepared together, strongly co-clustered by F measure. Compared with controls, patients had more of five or six TRBV segments, including TRBV5-6, TRBV5-1 and TRBV20-1. Multiple sclerosis patients had significantly lower normalized Chao1 diversity than controls.

The sequenced material came from blood. This clonotype was sampled from a girl aged 2 to 10 with multiple sclerosis. This chain uses TRBV29-1 with TRBJ2-1; D might be TRBD1 (6 bases). This CDR3 is CSVRGQSSYNEQFF. The CDR3 coding sequence is TGCAGCGTCCGCGGACAGTCCTCCTACAATGAGCAGTTCTTC.